This TCR beta chain is from a study of T-cell reconstitution after alpha-beta-depleted transplantation in children. This CDR3 region has 16 residues. Germline V gene data show CDR1 as SEHNR and CDR2 as FQNEAQ (reference sequence). The ends were cut back, 4 bases at V and 3 bases at J, with 18 bases in the middle. The study's findings and limits: At the one-year point after transplant, T-cell counts and TCRbeta diversity were found to come mostly from T cells that had been newly produced. The study traced high day-60 TCRbeta diversity in some patients to surviving recipient T cells and thymic progenitors.

TCRbeta library construction was performed incorporating unique molecular identifiers. TCRdb called the PCR reads again in MiXCR, with one record for every CDR3 protein. The sample holds fewer than 550,000 distinct CDR3 sequences, roughly 11% seen once. Concerning this clonotype: Its antigen is not identified.

The sample in question was PBMCs, mostly from graft donor cells, obtained 180 days after TCRalphabeta/CD19-depleted stem cell transplant. This sequence originates from a female patient aged 2 to 10 who had a stem cell transplant for aplastic anemia, so the T cells may come from the graft donor. The genes are TRBV7-9 and TRBJ2-5; either TRBD1 or TRBD2 may fit D (5 bases each). CDR3 loop: CASSSGPWDEEETQYF. Written as DNA, the CDR3 is TGTGCCAGCAGCTCGGGGCCGTGGGATGAGGAAGAGACCCAGTACTTC.